These 5 T cell receptor beta chains originate from one sample sequenced in a study of OX40 agonist ivuxolimab in advanced cancers. Method: immunoSEQ multiplex PCR; TCRdb's copy keeps in-frame clones and lacks some. Counted here are approximately 60,000 clones, around 85% occurring once; the ten biggest clones make up approximately 2.5%. The sequencing here drew on CD4+ or CD8+ T cells sorted from blood, taken in a trial of the OX40 agonist ivuxolimab. The receptors were gathered from an adult with an advanced solid tumor such as melanoma, head and neck, liver or kidney cancer.

The V call is TRBV19, the J call TRBJ1-1; D may be TRBD1 (6 bases). Germline V gene lookup returns CDR1 LNHDA and CDR2 SQIVND (reference sequence). V lost 4 bases and J lost 9, with 9 bases in between. CDR3 length equals 11 residues. CDR3 in amino acids: CASSRDKKAFF. The CDR3 DNA reads as TGTGCCAGTAGTAGGGACAAAAAAGCTTTCTTT.

V is TRBV18 and J is TRBJ2-5; D tentatively reads TRBD1 or TRBD2 (7 bases each). Germline loops: CDR1 KGHSH, CDR2 LQKENI. Trimming took 7 bases from V and 5 from J, leaving 23 bases between them. This CDR3 region has 16 residues. This CDR3 is CASFETGTKVLETQYF. The CDR3 bases are TGTGCCAGCTTTGAGACAGGGACTAAAGTGTTGGAGACCCAGTACTTC.

V usage is TRBV5-4 and J usage is TRBJ1-2, with a possible D match to TRBD1 (5 bases). Between the trimmed V and J ends, which lost 3 bases and 4 bases, there was a span of 13 bases. The CDR3 runs 14 residues. The germline V gene has CDR1 SGHNT and CDR2 YYREEE (reference sequence). CDR3 protein: CASSSPGLGYGYTF. The CDR3 DNA reads TGTGCCAGCAGCTCTCCGGGACTCGGCTATGGCTACACCTTC.

V gene TRBV4-1 combines with J gene TRBJ1-5, with D possibly TRBD1 on 6 matching bases. Trimming took 1 base from V and 0 from J, leaving 13 bases between them. The CDR3 spans 17 residues. Germline-derived CDR1 and CDR2 are MGHRA and YSYEKL. DNA for the CDR3: TGCGCCAGCAGCCAAGCTGACAGGAGTTATAGCAATCAGCCCCAGCATTTT. This codes for CASSQADRSYSNQPQHF.

This sequence joins TRBV6-5 and TRBJ1-2, with unresolved D. V was pared by 0 bases and J by 7 bases, with 12 bases between. Germline CDR1 reads MNHEY; CDR2 reads SVGAGI. The CDR3 runs 14 residues. This CDR3 is CASSYSSTSAGYTF. DNA for the CDR3: TGTGCCAGCAGTTACTCGAGCACGTCTGCTGGCTACACCTTC.